The source of this TCR beta chain is a study of blood T cell repertoires in COVID-19. The overall study: T cells, B-cell-depleted T cells, or PBMCs provided the cDNA or gDNA that served as material.

After removal of 4 bases from V and 10 bases from J, the junction contained 4 bases not matched to a gene. Per germline, CDR1 MNHEY and CDR2 SMNVEV (reference sequence). CDR3 length equals 13 residues. Original methodology: Amplification of reference gene primers provided the estimated nucleated cell counts. Only in-frame clones appear in the TCRdb table, and some are missing; sequencing was by immunoSEQ multiplex PCR. The DNA was the basis for D and trimming; V, J and clone size are from that table. The profile covers 60,000 to 85,000 clones, with approximately 80% appearing a single time and over 15% taken by the ten largest.

The clonotype comes from a woman in her fifties or sixties with acute or convalescent COVID-19. This sequence joins TRBV27 and TRBJ1-6; 7 bases match TRBD1. Sample: peripheral blood. The DNA for the CDR3 is TGTGCCAGCAGTTCAGGGGGAAGCTCACCCCTCCACTTT. This codes for CASSSGGSSPLHF.